This entry concerns a single T cell receptor beta chain. This CDR3 has 11 residues. Germline V gene lookup returns CDR1 SQVTM and CDR2 ANQGSEA. V lost 4 bases and J lost 12, with 13 bases in between. Vbeta (60) and Jbeta (13) primers were used in the PCR. The repertoire was sequenced with immunoSEQ multiplex PCR; TCRdb's copy has only in-frame clones and lacks some. Here the sample spans some 150,000 clones, around three quarters being singletons. This sample was taken from a study of cytomegalovirus exposure and HLA in healthy donors. Sequences were obtained from PBMCs. The chain couples TRBV29-1 to TRBJ2-1, with a possible D match to TRBD1 (6 bases). The TCR was taken from a woman aged 30 to 39 in good health and CMV-seropositive. As DNA, the CDR3 is TGCAGCGTTGGACAGGTTTATGGGCAGTTCTTC. Translated: CSVGQVYGQFF.